The subject of this entry is one TCR beta chain. The antigen remains unidentified. This record belongs to a study of T cell responses to AZD1222 COVID-19 vaccine. Study observations and caveats: Most donors were white British, females outnumbered males, and clonal diversity was possibly underestimated.

The protocol was immunoSEQ multiplex PCR, while the TCRdb copy is restricted to in-frame clones and leaves out a portion. This sample has 84,000 or so clones, with 70% to 90% found just once. The CDR3 consists of 15 residues. The V gene's germline CDR1 is KGHSH and CDR2 LQKENI. V was clipped by 3 bases and J by 4 bases, with 15 bases between them. The sequence came from an adult in good health. Specimen: peripheral blood, collected on day 0 of AZD1222 vaccination. J is TRBJ1-2 and V is TRBV18; TRBD1 is a possible D gene (5 bases). The CDR3 is CASSPSDRGAYGYTF. The CDR3 DNA reads as TGTGCCAGCTCACCGTCCGATAGAGGGGCCTATGGCTACACCTTC.